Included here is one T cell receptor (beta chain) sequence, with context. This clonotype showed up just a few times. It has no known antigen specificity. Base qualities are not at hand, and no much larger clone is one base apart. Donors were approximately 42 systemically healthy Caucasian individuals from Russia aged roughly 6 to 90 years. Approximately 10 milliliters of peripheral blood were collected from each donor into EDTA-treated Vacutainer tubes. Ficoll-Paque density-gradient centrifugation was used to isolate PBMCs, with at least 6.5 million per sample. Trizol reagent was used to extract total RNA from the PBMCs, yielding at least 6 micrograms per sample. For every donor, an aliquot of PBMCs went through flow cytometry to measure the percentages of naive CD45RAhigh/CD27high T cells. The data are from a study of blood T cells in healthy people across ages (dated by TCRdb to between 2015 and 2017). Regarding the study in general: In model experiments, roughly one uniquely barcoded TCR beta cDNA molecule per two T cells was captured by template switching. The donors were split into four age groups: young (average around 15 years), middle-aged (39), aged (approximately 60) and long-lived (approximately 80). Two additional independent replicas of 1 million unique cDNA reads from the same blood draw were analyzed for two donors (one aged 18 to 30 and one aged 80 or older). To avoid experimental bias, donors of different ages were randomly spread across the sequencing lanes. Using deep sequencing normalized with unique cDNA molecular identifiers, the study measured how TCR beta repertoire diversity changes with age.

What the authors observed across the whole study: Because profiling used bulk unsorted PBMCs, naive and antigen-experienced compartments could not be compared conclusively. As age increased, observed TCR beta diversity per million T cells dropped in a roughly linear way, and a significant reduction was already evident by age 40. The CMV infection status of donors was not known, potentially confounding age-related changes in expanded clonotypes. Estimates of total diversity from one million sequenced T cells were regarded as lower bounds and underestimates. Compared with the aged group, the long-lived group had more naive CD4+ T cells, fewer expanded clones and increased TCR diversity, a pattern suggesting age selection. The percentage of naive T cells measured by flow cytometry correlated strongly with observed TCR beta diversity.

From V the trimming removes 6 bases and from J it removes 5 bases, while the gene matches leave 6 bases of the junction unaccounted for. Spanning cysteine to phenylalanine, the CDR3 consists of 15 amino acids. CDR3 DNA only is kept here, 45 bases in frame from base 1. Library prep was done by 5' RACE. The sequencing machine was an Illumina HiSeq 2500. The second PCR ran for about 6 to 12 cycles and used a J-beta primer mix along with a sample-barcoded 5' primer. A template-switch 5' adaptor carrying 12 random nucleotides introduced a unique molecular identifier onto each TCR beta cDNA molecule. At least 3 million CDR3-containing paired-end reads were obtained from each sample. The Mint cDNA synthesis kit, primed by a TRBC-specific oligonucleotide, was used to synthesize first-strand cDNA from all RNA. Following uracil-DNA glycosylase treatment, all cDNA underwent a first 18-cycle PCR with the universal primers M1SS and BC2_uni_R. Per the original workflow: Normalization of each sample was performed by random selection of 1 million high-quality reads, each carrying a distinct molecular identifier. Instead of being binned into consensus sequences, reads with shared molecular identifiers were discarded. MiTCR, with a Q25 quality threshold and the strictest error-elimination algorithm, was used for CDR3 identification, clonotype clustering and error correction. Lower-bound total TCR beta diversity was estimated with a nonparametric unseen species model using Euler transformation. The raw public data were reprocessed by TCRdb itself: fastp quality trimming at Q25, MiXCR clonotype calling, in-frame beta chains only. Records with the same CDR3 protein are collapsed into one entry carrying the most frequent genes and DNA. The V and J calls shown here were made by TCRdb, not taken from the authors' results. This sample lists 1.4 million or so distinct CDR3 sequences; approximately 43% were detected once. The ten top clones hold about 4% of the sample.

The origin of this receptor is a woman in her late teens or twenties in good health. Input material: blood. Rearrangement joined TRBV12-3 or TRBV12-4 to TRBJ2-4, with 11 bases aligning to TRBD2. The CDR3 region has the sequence CASRKHSGGENIQYF. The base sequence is TGTGCCAGCAGAAAACATAGCGGGGGGGAAAACATTCAGTACTTC.